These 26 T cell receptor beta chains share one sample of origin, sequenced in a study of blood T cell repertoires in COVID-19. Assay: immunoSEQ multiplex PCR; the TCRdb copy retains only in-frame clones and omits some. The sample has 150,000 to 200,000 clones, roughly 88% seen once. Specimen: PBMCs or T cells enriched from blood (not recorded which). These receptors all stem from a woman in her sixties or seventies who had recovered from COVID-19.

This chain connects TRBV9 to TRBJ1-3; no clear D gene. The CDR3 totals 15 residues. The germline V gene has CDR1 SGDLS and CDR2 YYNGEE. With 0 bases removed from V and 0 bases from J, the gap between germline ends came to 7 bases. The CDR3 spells CASSVDAYSGNTIYF. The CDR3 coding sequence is TGTGCCAGCAGCGTAGATGCGTACTCTGGAAACACCATATATTTT. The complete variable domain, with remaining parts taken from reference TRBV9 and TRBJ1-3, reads DSGVTQTPKHLITATGQRVTLRCSPRSGDLSVYWYQQSLDQGLQFLIQYYNGEERAKGNILERFSAQQFPDLHSELNLSSLELGDSALYFCASSVDAYSGNTIYFGEGSWLTVV.

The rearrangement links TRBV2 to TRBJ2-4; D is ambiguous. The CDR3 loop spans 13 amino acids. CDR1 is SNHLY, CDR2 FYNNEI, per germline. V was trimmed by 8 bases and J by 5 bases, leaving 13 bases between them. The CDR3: CASGLEVENIQYF. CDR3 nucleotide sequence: TGTGCCAGCGGTTTAGAAGTTGAAAACATTCAGTACTTC. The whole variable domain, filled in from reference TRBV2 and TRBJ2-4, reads EPEVTQTPSHQVTQMGQEVILRCVPISNHLYFYWYRQILGQKVEFLVSFYNNEISEKSEIFDDQFSVERPDGSNFTLKIRSTKLEDSAMYFCASGLEVENIQYFGAGTRLSVL.

The CDR3 loop reads CASSEWSGGNEQFF. The CDR3 region has the DNA TGTGCCAGCAGTGAATGGTCGGGGGGCAATGAGCAGTTCTTC. The chain uses TRBV2 and TRBJ2-1; 7 nucleotides agree with TRBD2. The CDR3 has 14 amino acids. CDR1 is SNHLY and CDR2 is FYNNEI in the germline V gene. V shed 2 bases and J 6 bases; nucleotides not matched to a gene: 4. Together with reference TRBV2 and TRBJ2-1, the CDR3 gives the full variable domain: EPEVTQTPSHQVTQMGQEVILRCVPISNHLYFYWYRQILGQKVEFLVSFYNNEISEKSEIFDDQFSVERPDGSNFTLKIRSTKLEDSAMYFCASSEWSGGNEQFFGPGTRLTVL.

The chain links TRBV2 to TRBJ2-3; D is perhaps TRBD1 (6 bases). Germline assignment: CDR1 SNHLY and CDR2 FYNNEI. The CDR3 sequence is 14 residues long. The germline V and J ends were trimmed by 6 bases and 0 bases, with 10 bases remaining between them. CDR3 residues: CASRTGTSTDTQYF. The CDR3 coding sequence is TGTGCCAGCAGGACAGGAACCAGCACAGATACGCAGTATTTT.

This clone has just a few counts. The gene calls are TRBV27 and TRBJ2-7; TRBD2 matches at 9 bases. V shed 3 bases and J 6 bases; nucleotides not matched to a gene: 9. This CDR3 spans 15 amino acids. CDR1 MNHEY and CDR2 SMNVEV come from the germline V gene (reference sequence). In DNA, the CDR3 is TGTGCCAGCAGTTTTTGGCGGGGGGGCCCCGGCGAGCAGTACTTC. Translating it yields CASSFWRGGPGEQYF.

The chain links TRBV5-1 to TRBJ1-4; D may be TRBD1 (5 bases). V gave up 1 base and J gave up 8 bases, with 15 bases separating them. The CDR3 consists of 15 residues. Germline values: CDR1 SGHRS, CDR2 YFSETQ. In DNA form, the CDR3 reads TGCGCCAGCAGCTTGCAAGGCAGGGTAGAGGAAAAACTGTTTTTT. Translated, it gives CASSLQGRVEEKLFF.

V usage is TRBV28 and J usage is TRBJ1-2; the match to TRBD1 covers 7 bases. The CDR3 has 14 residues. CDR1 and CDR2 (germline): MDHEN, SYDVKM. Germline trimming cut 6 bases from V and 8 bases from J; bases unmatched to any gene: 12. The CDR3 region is CASRGTDLWRGYTF. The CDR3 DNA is TGTGCCAGCAGAGGGACAGACCTATGGAGGGGCTACACCTTC.

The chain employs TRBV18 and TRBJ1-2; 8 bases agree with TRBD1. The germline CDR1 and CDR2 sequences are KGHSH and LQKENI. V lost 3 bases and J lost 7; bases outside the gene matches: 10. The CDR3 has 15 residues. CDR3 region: CASSPPGQVFGGYTF. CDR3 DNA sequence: TGTGCCAGCTCACCCCCGGGACAGGTTTTCGGTGGCTACACCTTC.

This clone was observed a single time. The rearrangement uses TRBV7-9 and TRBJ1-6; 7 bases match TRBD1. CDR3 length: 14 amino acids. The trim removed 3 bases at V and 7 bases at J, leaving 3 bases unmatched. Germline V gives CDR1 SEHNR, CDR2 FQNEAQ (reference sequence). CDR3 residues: CASSLPGGNSPLHF. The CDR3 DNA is TGTGCCAGCAGCTTGCCAGGGGGGAATTCACCCCTCCACTTT.

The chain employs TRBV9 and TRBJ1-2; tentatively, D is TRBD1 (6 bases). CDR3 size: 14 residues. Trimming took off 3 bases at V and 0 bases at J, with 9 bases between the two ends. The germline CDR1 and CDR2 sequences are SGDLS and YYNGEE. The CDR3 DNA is TGTGCCAGCAGCGCTCGACAGGCTAACTATGGCTACACCTTC. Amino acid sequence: CASSARQANYGYTF.

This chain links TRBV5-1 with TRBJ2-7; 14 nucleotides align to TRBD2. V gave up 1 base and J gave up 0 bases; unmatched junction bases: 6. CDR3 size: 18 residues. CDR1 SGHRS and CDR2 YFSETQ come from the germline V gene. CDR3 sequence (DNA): TGCGCCAGCAGCTTGAAAAGACTAGCGGGGGGGAGCTCCTACGAGCAGTACTTC. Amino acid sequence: CASSLKRLAGGSSYEQYF.

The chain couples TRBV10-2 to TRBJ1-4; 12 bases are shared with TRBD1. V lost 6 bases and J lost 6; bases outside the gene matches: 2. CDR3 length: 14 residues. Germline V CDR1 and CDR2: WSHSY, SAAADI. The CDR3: CASRGTGGDEKLFF. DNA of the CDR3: TGCGCCAGCAGGGGGACAGGGGGCGATGAAAAACTGTTTTTT.

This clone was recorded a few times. The CDR3 DNA reads as TGTGCCAGCAGCCAAGGCTGGGGGGGGACTAATGAAAAACTGTTTTTT. This codes for CASSQGWGGTNEKLFF. The rearrangement joins TRBV3-1 (or the pseudogene TRBV3-2) to TRBJ1-4; maybe TRBD1 (5 bases). The CDR3 contains 16 residues. Germline V gives CDR1 LGHDT, CDR2 YNNKEL (reference sequence). V shed 1 base and J shed 2 bases, with 11 bases lying between them.

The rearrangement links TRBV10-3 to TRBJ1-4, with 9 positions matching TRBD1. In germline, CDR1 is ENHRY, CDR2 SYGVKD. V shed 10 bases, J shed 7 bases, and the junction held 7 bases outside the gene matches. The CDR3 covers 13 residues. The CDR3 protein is CASRTGESEKLFF. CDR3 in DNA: TGTGCCAGCCGGACAGGGGAGAGTGAAAAACTGTTTTTT.

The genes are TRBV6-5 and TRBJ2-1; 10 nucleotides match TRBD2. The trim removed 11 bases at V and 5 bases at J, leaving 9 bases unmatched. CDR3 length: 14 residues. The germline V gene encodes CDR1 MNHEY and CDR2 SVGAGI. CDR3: CAAGKRGGNNEQFF. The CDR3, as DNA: TGTGCCGCCGGAAAGCGGGGGGGCAACAATGAGCAGTTCTTC.

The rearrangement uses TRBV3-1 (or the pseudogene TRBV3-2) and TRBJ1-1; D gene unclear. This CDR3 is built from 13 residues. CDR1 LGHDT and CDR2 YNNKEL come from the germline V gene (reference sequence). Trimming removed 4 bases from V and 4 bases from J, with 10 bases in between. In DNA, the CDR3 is TGTGCCAGCAGCCCAAGCGGTGTCACTGAAGCTTTCTTT. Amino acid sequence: CASSPSGVTEAFF.

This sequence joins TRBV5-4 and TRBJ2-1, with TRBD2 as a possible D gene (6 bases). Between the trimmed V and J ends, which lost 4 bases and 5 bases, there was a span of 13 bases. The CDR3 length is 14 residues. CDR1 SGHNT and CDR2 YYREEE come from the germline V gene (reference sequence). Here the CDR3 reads CASSLAGRNNEQFF. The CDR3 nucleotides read TGTGCCAGCAGCCTGGCGGGGAGAAACAATGAGCAGTTCTTC.

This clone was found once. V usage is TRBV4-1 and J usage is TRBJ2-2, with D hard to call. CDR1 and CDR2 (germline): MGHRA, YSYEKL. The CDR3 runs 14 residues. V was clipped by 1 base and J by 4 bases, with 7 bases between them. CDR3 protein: CASSQGWSTGELFF. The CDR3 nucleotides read TGCGCCAGCAGCCAAGGGTGGAGCACCGGGGAGCTGTTTTTT.

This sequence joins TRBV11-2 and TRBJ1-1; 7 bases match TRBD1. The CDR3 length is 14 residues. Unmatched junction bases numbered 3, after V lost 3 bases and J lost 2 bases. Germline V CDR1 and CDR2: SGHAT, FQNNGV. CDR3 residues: CASSFHRGNTEAFF. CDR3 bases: TGTGCCAGCAGCTTCCACAGGGGAAACACTGAAGCTTTCTTT.

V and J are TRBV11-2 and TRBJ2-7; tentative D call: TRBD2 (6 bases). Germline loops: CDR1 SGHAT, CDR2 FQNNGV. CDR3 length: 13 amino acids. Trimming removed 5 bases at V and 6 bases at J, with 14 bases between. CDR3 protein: CASSLAGGREQYF. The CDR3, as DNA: TGTGCCAGCAGCCTCGCTGGAGGGCGCGAGCAGTACTTC.

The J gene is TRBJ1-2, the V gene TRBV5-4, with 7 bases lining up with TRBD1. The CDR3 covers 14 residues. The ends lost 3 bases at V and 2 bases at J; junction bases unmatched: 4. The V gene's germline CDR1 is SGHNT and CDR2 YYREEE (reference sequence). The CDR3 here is CASSSNRGNYGYTF. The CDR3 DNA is TGTGCCAGCAGCTCCAACAGGGGAAACTATGGCTACACCTTC.

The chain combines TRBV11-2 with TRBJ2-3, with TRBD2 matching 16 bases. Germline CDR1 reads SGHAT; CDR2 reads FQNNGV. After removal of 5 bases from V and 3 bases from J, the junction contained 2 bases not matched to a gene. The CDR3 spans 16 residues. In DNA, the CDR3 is TGTGCCAGCAGCGGGACTAGCGGGGGGGTTACAGATACGCAGTATTTT. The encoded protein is CASSGTSGGVTDTQYF. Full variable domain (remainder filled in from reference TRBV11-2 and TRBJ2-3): EAGVAQSPRYKIIEKRQSVAFWCNPISGHATLYWYQQILGQGPKLLIQFQNNGVVDDSQLPKDRFSAERLKGVDSTLKIQPAKLEDSAVYLCASSGTSGGVTDTQYFGPGTRLTVL.

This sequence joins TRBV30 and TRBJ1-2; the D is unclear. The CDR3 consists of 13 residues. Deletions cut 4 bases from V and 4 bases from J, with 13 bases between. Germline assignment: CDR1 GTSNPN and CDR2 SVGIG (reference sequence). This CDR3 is CAWTVPNPYGYTF. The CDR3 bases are TGTGCCTGGACCGTACCTAATCCCTATGGCTACACCTTC.

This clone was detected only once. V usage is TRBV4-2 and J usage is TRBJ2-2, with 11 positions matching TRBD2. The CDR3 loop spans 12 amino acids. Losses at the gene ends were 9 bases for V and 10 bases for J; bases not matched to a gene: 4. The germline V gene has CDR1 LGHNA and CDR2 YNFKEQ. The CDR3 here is CASTSGSKELFF. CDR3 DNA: TGTGCCAGTACTAGCGGGAGTAAGGAGCTGTTTTTT.

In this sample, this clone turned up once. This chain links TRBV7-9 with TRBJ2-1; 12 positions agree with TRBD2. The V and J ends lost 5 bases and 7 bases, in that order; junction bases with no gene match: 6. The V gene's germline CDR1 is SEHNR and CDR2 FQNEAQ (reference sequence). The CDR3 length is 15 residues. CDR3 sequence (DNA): TGTGCCAGCAGCCCTAGCGGGAGGGCCCTGAATGAGCAGTTCTTC. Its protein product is CASSPSGRALNEQFF. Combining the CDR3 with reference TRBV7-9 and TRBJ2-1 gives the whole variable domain DTGVSQNPRHKITKRGQNVTFRCDPISEHNRLYWYRQTLGQGPEFLTYFQNEAQLEKSRLLSDRFSAERPKGSFSTLEIQRTEQGDSAMYLCASSPSGRALNEQFFGPGTRLTVL.

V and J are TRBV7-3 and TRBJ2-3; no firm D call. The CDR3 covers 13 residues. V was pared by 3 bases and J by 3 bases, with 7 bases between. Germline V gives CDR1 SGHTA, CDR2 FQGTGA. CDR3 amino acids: CASSFPGTDTQYF. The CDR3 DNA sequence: TGTGCCAGCAGCTTCCCCGGGACAGATACGCAGTATTTT.